The 13 T cell receptor beta chains presented below share a single source sample, sequenced in a study of CXCR3-negative and CXCR3-positive naive CD8 T cells. Broader study findings: More hydrophobic TRB CDR3s occurred in CXCR3-positive than in CXCR3-negative naive cells.

UMI-labeled 5' RACE yielded the TRB cDNA libraries. TCRdb reprocessed the 5' RACE reads, keeping one entry per CDR3 protein, no DNA. The sample's table shows about 98,000 distinct CDR3 sequences. The antigens of these receptors remain unknown. Source material: naive CXCR3+ CD8+ T cells from blood. Subset here: CD45RO-CCR7+CD27+CD95- naive CD8+ T cells expressing CXCR3 (TNR3+). The receptors were gathered from a human donor in good health. Some clones in this sample may be carry-over from other donors' samples.

The chain has TRBV29-1 and TRBJ1-1. CDR3 length: 14 amino acids. Germline loops: CDR1 SQVTM, CDR2 ANQGSEA. The CDR3 reads CSVAGGEVNTEAFF. The full variable domain, rest sourced from reference TRBV29-1 and TRBJ1-1, is SAVISQKPSRDICQRGTSLTIQCQVDSQVTMMFWYRQQPGQSLTLIATANQGSEATYESGFVIDKFPISRPNLTFSTLTVSNMSPEDSSIYLCSVAGGEVNTEAFFGQGTRLTVV.

The V call is TRBV5-4, the J call TRBJ2-7. There are 13 residues in the CDR3. Germline assignment: CDR1 SGHNT and CDR2 YYREEE (reference sequence). CDR3 loop: CASKSGISYEQYF.

This chain connects TRBV20-1 to TRBJ2-1. This CDR3 region has 13 residues. Germline V gene lookup returns CDR1 DFQATT and CDR2 SNEGSKA (reference sequence). The CDR3 spells CSASGGLYNEQLF.

This chain links TRBV6-2 or TRBV6-3 with TRBJ2-5; TCRdb picks TRBD2, but there is no DNA to check that call. This CDR3 spans 14 amino acids. Germline V gene sequence: CDR1 MNHEY, CDR2 SVGEGT. The CDR3 reads CASIPTSGQETQYF.

The chain joins TRBV7-3 to TRBJ2-7. Germline V gene sequence: CDR1 SGHTA, CDR2 FQGTGA. The CDR3 has 15 residues. The CDR3 reads CASSLYSASSYEQYF.

The CDR3 spells CSVEEWVETQYF. V is TRBV29-1 and J is TRBJ2-5. The germline CDR1 and CDR2 sequences are SQVTM and ANQGSEA. The CDR3 totals 12 residues.

J is TRBJ2-3 and V is TRBV20-1; absent DNA, TCRdb's TRBD1 call cannot be checked. CDR3 length: 15 amino acids. Germline loops: CDR1 DFQATT, CDR2 SNEGSKA (reference sequence). This CDR3 reads CSARDYPHLTDTQYF.

This chain uses TRBV7-3 with TRBJ2-3; TCRdb calls TRBD2, which cannot be checked without DNA. CDR1 and CDR2 (germline): SGHTA, FQGTGA. This CDR3 contains 16 residues. The CDR3: CASSARLSGGSDTQYF.

This rearrangement joins TRBV28 to TRBJ1-1. The CDR3 runs 14 residues. Germline CDR1 MDHEN, CDR2 SYDVKM. CDR3 region: CASSLVSLNTEDFF.

The chain joins TRBV6-2 or TRBV6-3 to TRBJ2-5; TCRdb outputs TRBD1, but without DNA this stays unchecked. The CDR3 consists of 14 residues. Germline V gene lookup returns CDR1 MNHEY and CDR2 SVGEGT. The CDR3 sequence is CATSEEAKAETQYF.

J is TRBJ2-7 and V is TRBV29-1; TCRdb outputs TRBD1, but without DNA this stays unchecked. The CDR3 runs 17 residues. Germline loops: CDR1 SQVTM, CDR2 ANQGSEA. The CDR3 loop is CSVAQDRRANQAYEQYF.

The V call is TRBV29-1, the J call TRBJ2-7; as DNA is missing, the TRBD1 call by TCRdb cannot be tested. Germline CDR1 reads SQVTM; CDR2 reads ANQGSEA. The CDR3 is 17 amino acids. The CDR3 here is CSVEGMVAGAPFGEQYF.

The chain combines TRBV6-5 with TRBJ1-4; TCRdb indicates TRBD1, and absent DNA this call remains unverified. The CDR3 covers 11 residues. Germline V gene data show CDR1 as MNHEY and CDR2 as SVGAGI. The CDR3 reads CASGGYEKLFF.